One T cell receptor beta chain is described in this entry. Its antigen is undetermined. This sample is part of a study of blood T cells in healthy people across ages. General observations from the study: CMV status of donors was not determined, possibly confounding expanded clonotype changes.

The CDR3 has 15 residues. Trimming cost V 5 bases and J 1 base; bases outside gene matches: 8. Germline V gives CDR1 DFQATT, CDR2 SNEGSKA (reference sequence). Primers used in a second PCR of roughly 7 to 12 cycles were a sample-barcoded 5' primer and a J-beta primer mix. TCRdb re-called the 5' RACE reads through MiXCR, storing one row per CDR3 protein. The sample comprises about 620,000 distinct CDR3 sequences, over 40% of which are singletons, and approximately 13% rests with the top ten. The sequenced material came from blood. This clonotype was obtained from a woman aged 80 or older in good health. The rearrangement joins TRBV20-1 to TRBJ1-1; 9 bases map to TRBD1. The CDR3 region has the DNA TGCAGTGCTTCGGGACAGGGCTTTTCGAACACTGAAGCTTTCTTT. This sequence encodes CSASGQGFSNTEAFF.